Listed below are T cell receptor beta chains from one sample, sequenced in a study of radiotherapy plus CTLA-4 blockade in lung cancer. The data were produced by immunoSEQ multiplex PCR, yet TCRdb's version contains in-frame clones alone and is incomplete. Of 120,000 or so clones listed, 85% to 90% are singletons. This specimen consisted of peripheral blood, obtained from a patient treated with radiotherapy plus ipilimumab. The receptors here all came from a human donor with non-small cell lung cancer that progressed on radiotherapy plus ipilimumab. Both conserved end residues are trimmed from each CDR3. Each record gives: V gene, clone size, J gene, CDR3 protein. The size field is filled for only some rows; it gives once, few, many or a size class.

TRBV7-9	-	TRBJ1-3	ASSLMGAGNTIY
TRBV18	once	TRBJ2-5	ASSPLGGGETQY
TRBV7-9	-	TRBJ2-7	ASSRDRGEQY
TRBV30	-	TRBJ1-2	AWSVPSGGGYT
TRBV7-9	-	TRBJ2-3	ASSGRGTDTQY
TRBV7-6	-	TRBJ2-1	ASSLLAGAANEQF
TRBV5-1	-	TRBJ1-3	ASSLGPASSGNTIY
TRBV5-4	-	TRBJ1-1	ASSVNRGLGFTEAF
TRBV5-5	-	TRBJ2-7	ASSLVGQVSYEQY
TRBV27	-	TRBJ2-7	ASSGLARGGQY
TRBV19	-	TRBJ2-7	ASSGTSGIYEQY
TRBV6-1	-	TRBJ1-2	ASSWRDYGYT
TRBV6-5	-	TRBJ2-7	ASSYGTGRYEQY
TRBV9	-	TRBJ1-1	ASSVVGGNTEAF
TRBV18	-	TRBJ1-2	ASSPSRDRGWA
TRBV6-5	-	TRBJ2-2	ASGEENTGELF
TRBV6-6	-	TRBJ2-5	ASSYSPAEETQY
TRBV11-2	-	TRBJ2-2	ATITNADTGELF
TRBV27	-	TRBJ1-2	ASSYTGTGYGYT
TRBV19	-	TRBJ1-2	ASSMRDSGDT
TRBV5-1	-	TRBJ2-3	ASSLEGDTQY
TRBV6-1	-	TRBJ2-7	ASSGSRGLGYEQY
TRBV27	once	TRBJ2-7	ASSTRTGPGYEQY
TRBV14	-	TRBJ2-3	ASSQDRAADTQY
TRBV10-1	-	TRBJ2-2	ASSDYSGPPGELF
TRBV2	-	TRBJ2-7	ASSRSGSAYEQY
TRBV5-6	-	TRBJ2-1	ASSPIGGFTYNEQF
TRBV2	-	TRBJ2-2	ASSPASGRNTGELF
TRBV19	-	TRBJ2-6	ASSLRLAGEVQSPGANVLT
TRBV27	-	TRBJ2-7	ASSRQTGREY
TRBV9	-	TRBJ2-2	ASSRRQGFNTGELF
TRBV5-1	-	TRBJ2-5	ASSLTGGGETQY
TRBV18	once	TRBJ2-1	ASSPTRFEQF
TRBV29-1	-	TRBJ1-1	SVRRDSPNTEAF
TRBV6-6	once	TRBJ1-1	ASSIPGQGGTEAF
TRBV5-1	-	TRBJ2-1	ASSLDQFLEQF
TRBV27	-	TRBJ1-2	ASSYRKANYGYT
TRBV9	-	TRBJ2-5	ASSVGGQPKAVQETQY
TRBV9	-	TRBJ2-1	ASSAGTSGSYNEQF
TRBV4-1	-	TRBJ2-5	ASSQGTSAQETQY
TRBV5-1	-	TRBJ2-1	ASNPGLASHEQF
TRBV27	-	TRBJ1-4	ASSSRTRGRVNEKLF
TRBV5-1	-	TRBJ1-3	ASSPARGSGNTIY